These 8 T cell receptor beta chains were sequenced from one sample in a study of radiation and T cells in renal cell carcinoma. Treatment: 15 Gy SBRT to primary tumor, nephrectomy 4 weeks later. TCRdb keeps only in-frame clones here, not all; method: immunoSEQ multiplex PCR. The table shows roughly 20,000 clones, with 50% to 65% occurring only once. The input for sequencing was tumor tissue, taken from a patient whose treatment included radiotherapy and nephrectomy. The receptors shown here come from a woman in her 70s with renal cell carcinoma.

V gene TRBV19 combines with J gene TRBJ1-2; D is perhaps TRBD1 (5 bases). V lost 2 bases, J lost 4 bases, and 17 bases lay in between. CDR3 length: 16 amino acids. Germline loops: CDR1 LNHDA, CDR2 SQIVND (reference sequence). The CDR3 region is CASSIIGALHLYGYTF. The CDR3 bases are TGTGCCAGTAGTATAATAGGGGCCCTGCACCTCTATGGCTACACCTTC.

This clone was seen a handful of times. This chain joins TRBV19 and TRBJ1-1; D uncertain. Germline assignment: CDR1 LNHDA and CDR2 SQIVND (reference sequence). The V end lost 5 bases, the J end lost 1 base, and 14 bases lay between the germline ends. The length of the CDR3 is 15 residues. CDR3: CASSLGRRENTEAFF. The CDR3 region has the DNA TGTGCCAGTAGTCTGGGCCGACGGGAGAACACTGAAGCTTTCTTT.

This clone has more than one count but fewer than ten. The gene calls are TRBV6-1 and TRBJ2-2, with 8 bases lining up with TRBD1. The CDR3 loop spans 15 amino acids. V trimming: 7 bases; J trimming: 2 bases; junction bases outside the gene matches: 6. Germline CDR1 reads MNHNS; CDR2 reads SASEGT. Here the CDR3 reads CASNRGTGNTGELFF. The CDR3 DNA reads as TGTGCCAGCAACCGCGGGACAGGTAACACCGGGGAGCTGTTTTTT.

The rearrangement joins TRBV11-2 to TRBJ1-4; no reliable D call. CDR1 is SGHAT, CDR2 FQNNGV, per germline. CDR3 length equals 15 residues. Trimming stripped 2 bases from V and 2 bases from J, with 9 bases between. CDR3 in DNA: TGTGCCAGCAGCTTAAGTCCTTCGACTAATGAAAAACTGTTTTTT. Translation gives CASSLSPSTNEKLFF.

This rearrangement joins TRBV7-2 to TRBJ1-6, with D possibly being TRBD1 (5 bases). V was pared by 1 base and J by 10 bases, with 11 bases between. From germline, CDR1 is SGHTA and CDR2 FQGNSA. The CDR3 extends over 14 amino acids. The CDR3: CASSLGQGGSPLHF. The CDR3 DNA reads TGTGCCAGCAGCTTAGGTCAGGGAGGCTCACCCCTCCACTTT.

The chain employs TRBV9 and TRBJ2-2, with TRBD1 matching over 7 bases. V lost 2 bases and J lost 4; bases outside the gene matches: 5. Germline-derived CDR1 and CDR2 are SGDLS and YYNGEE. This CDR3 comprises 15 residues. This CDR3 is CASSVTGFGTGELFF. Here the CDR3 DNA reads TGTGCCAGCAGCGTGACAGGGTTTGGCACCGGGGAGCTGTTTTTT.

The CDR3: CASSDTSSGNTIYF. The CDR3 DNA reads TGCGCCAGCAGCGACACGAGCTCTGGAAACACCATATATTTT. This chain joins TRBV4-1 and TRBJ1-3; unclear D gene. From germline, CDR1 is MGHRA and CDR2 YSYEKL. The CDR3 is made up of 14 amino acids. V gave up 5 bases and J gave up 0 bases, with 8 bases separating them.

In DNA form, the CDR3 reads TGTGCCAGCAGCTTAGACGGTCAAGAGACCCAGTACTTC. Amino acids: CASSLDGQETQYF. The chain couples TRBV11-1 to TRBJ2-5; D ambiguous. The germline CDR1 and CDR2 sequences are SGHAT and FQDESV (reference sequence). The CDR3 contains 13 residues. V shed 1 base and J shed 2 bases, with 5 bases lying between them.